The 26 T cell receptor beta chains reported below all come from one sample, sequenced in a study of tumor-infiltrating T cells and Merkel cell polyomavirus. Study summary: CD8+ T cells recognized the Merkel cell polyomavirus KLL epitope.

Sequenced by immunoSEQ multiplex PCR; TCRdb stores in-frame clones only, minus some. The data show several thousand clones, 70% to 90% seen once. Every patient's tumor was robustly positive for Merkel cell polyomavirus Large T antigen on immunohistochemistry. The sample was tumor tissue. The receptor set was obtained from a man in his fifties with Merkel cell carcinoma.

J is TRBJ1-2 and V is TRBV6-5, with D hard to call. V was clipped by 7 bases and J by 5 bases, with 17 bases between them. CDR1 and CDR2 (germline): MNHEY, SVGAGI. This CDR3 is 14 amino acids long. The CDR3 coding sequence is TGTGCCAGCACCACGGACCGGAGCGGTTATGGCTACACCTTC. It yields the protein CASTTDRSGYGYTF.

About this clone itself: Because the CDR3's place on the DNA is in doubt, the DNA is left out and the CDR3 is given as listed by TCRdb. The chain joins TRBV11-2 to TRBJ2-7; the table's D gene call, TRBD2, was not cross checked with the DNA. The CDR3 numbers 14 amino acids, ends counted. CDR1 is SGHAT and CDR2 is FQNNGV in the germline V gene. CDR3 residues: CASSFFGAGSEEYF.

This clone was observed once. The DNA for the CDR3 is TGTGCCAGCAGCTTCGGGGGGCCGAATACGCAGTATTTT. This sequence encodes CASSFGGPNTQYF. The chain has TRBV13 and TRBJ2-3; TRBD2 is a possible D gene (7 bases). There are 13 residues in the CDR3. Trimming stripped 3 bases from V and 7 bases from J, with 11 bases between. Germline V CDR1 and CDR2: PRHDT, FYEKMQ (reference sequence).

The J gene is TRBJ2-2, the V gene TRBV15; D might be TRBD2 (6 bases). Germline V CDR1 and CDR2: LNHNV, YYDKDF (reference sequence). The CDR3 is made up of 15 amino acids. Trimming stripped 1 base from V and 3 bases from J, with 9 bases between. Here the CDR3 DNA reads TGTGCCACCAGCAGAGGCAGGGAGGACACCGGGGAGCTGTTTTTT. It is translated as CATSRGREDTGELFF. Drawing the rest from reference TRBV15 and TRBJ2-2, the complete variable domain is DAMVIQNPRYQVTQFGKPVTLSCSQTLNHNVMYWYQQKSSQAPKLLFHYYDKDFNNEADTPDNFQSRRPNTSFCFLDIRSPGLGDTAMYLCATSRGREDTGELFFGEGSRLTVL.

The chain joins TRBV19 to TRBJ1-1; D ambiguous. Trimming shortened V by 6 bases and J by 0 bases, and 5 bases separated the two germline ends. The CDR3 has 12 residues. Germline CDR1 is LNHDA and CDR2 is SQIVND (reference sequence). The DNA for the CDR3 is TGTGCCAGTAGGGCAGTGAACACTGAAGCTTTCTTT. Amino acid sequence: CASRAVNTEAFF.

This clone showed up just a few times. This chain connects TRBV4-1 to TRBJ2-5; tentatively, D is TRBD2 (6 bases). V was clipped by 3 bases and J by 0 bases, with 11 bases between them. This CDR3 spans 15 amino acids. Per germline, CDR1 MGHRA and CDR2 YSYEKL. DNA of the CDR3: TGCGCCAGCAGCCATCCGGAGGGGTACCAAGAGACCCAGTACTTC. This encodes CASSHPEGYQETQYF.

The gene calls are TRBV6-5 and TRBJ1-5; D not certain. The CDR3 length is 13 residues. The germline V gene encodes CDR1 MNHEY and CDR2 SVGAGI. Trimming shortened V by 6 bases and J by 6 bases, and 12 bases separated the two germline ends. Written as DNA, the CDR3 is TGTGCCAGCAGCGGAGGGAACGCTCAGCCCCAGCATTTT. Translated: CASSGGNAQPQHF.

The chain carries TRBV7-2 and TRBJ1-4; D perhaps matches TRBD1 (6 bases). The CDR3 runs to 16 residues. Germline V CDR1 and CDR2: SGHTA, FQGNSA. V was pared by 2 bases and J by 4 bases, with 14 bases between. The CDR3 spells CASSLTRTVRNEKLFF. DNA for the CDR3: TGTGCCAGCAGCTTAACCCGGACAGTTCGTAATGAAAAACTGTTTTTT. Based on the CDR3 plus reference TRBV7-2 and TRBJ1-4, the full variable domain is GAGVSQSPSNKVTEKGKDVELRCDPISGHTALYWYRQSLGQGLEFLIYFQGNSAPDKSGLPSDRFSAERTGGSVSTLTIQRTQQEDSAVYLCASSLTRTVRNEKLFFGSGTQLSVL.

This clone was counted once. This chain links TRBV25-1 with TRBJ2-3; TRBD2 matches 8 bases. V shed 0 bases and J 3 bases; nucleotides not matched to a gene: 5. There are 16 residues in the CDR3. Looked up from germline, CDR1 is MGHDK and CDR2 is SYGVNS. The CDR3 loop reads CASSEYRGGRTDTQYF. CDR3 DNA: TGTGCCAGCAGTGAATATCGGGGGGGCCGTACAGATACGCAGTATTTT.

The chain employs TRBV29-1 and TRBJ1-2; D is ambiguous. The CDR3 is 14 residues long. The germline CDR1 and CDR2 sequences are SQVTM and ANQGSEA. V lost 6 bases and J lost 0, with 14 bases in between. CDR3 nucleotide sequence: TGCAGCGTGGATATACAGTCAGCTAACTATGGCTACACCTTC. This translates into CSVDIQSANYGYTF.

This clone appeared once. The chain uses TRBV6-6 and TRBJ1-6, with 10 nucleotides matching TRBD1. V gave up 4 bases and J gave up 11 bases; unmatched junction bases: 8. Germline-derived CDR1 and CDR2 are MNHNY and SVGAGI (reference sequence). This CDR3 region has 15 residues. The CDR3, as DNA: TGTGCCAGCAGTTTGGGACAGGGGTTTAGGGCACCCCTCCACTTT. Residues: CASSLGQGFRAPLHF.

This clone came up once. The V gene is TRBV10-3, the J gene TRBJ2-7, with TRBD2 matching 10 bases. V dropped 6 bases and J dropped 2; count of bases not matched to a gene: 7. Germline V gene data show CDR1 as ENHRY and CDR2 as SYGVKD. This CDR3 spans 15 amino acids. CDR3 residues: CAISKKRGGTYEQYF. In nucleotides, the CDR3 is TGTGCCATCAGCAAAAAGCGGGGGGGAACCTACGAGCAGTACTTC.

The CDR3 coding sequence is TGTGCCAGTACGCAGGGTTCTCAGCCCCAGCATTTT. Encoded protein: CASTQGSQPQHF. This sequence joins TRBV19 and TRBJ1-5; weak D call: TRBD1 (5 bases). V was pared by 7 bases and J by 6 bases, with 10 bases between. Germline V gene lookup returns CDR1 LNHDA and CDR2 SQIVND (reference sequence). The CDR3 is 12 residues long.

The chain has TRBV7-2 and TRBJ2-2, with 8 bases that match TRBD2. Germline CDR1 is SGHTA and CDR2 is FQGNSA. This CDR3 comprises 16 residues. J gave up 5 bases and V 5 bases, and 10 bases lay outside the gene matches. The CDR3 sequence is CASSRTSGRGTGELFF. The CDR3 DNA follows: TGTGCCAGCAGCCGCACTAGCGGTAGAGGGACCGGGGAGCTGTTTTTT. The full variable domain, in which reference TRBV7-2 and TRBJ2-2 provide the parts outside the CDR3, is GAGVSQSPSNKVTEKGKDVELRCDPISGHTALYWYRQSLGQGLEFLIYFQGNSAPDKSGLPSDRFSAERTGGSVSTLTIQRTQQEDSAVYLCASSRTSGRGTGELFFGEGSRLTVL.

This chain uses TRBV18 with TRBJ2-5, with a possible D match to TRBD2 (6 bases). Judging by the DNA end, TRBJ2-7 fits better; the J call may be wrong. The CDR3 spans 16 residues. Germline V CDR1 and CDR2: KGHSH, LQKENI. CDR3 amino acids: CASSPPEGLSSYEQYF. The CDR3 DNA is TGTGCCAGCTCACCACCGGAGGGCCTTAGCTCCTACGAGCAGTACTTC.

The V call is TRBV27, the J call TRBJ1-6; 8 positions match TRBD1. This CDR3 contains 14 residues. V dropped 11 bases and J dropped 6; count of bases not matched to a gene: 9. Germline V lookup: CDR1 MNHEY, CDR2 SMNVEV (reference sequence). DNA of the CDR3: TGTGCCGCAAGCTCCAGGGGGCTTAATTCACCCCTCCACTTT. Translation: CAASSRGLNSPLHF.

This chain uses TRBV18 with TRBJ1-4; D is undetermined. V lost 1 base and J 0 bases, leaving 9 bases between the germline ends. The CDR3 loop spans 16 amino acids. Germline V CDR1 and CDR2: KGHSH, LQKENI. CDR3 residues: CASSPLSGATNEKLFF. Here the CDR3 DNA reads TGTGCCAGCTCACCACTTAGCGGAGCAACTAATGAAAAACTGTTTTTT.

The chain has TRBV5-4 and TRBJ2-7, with 9 bases identical to TRBD1. Germline V gene lookup returns CDR1 SGHNT and CDR2 YYREEE (reference sequence). CDR3 length: 16 residues. The V and J ends lost 10 bases and 3 bases, in that order; junction bases with no gene match: 17. CDR3 protein: CARHMGDRVELYEQYF. As DNA, the CDR3 is TGTGCCCGTCATATGGGGGACAGGGTCGAACTCTACGAGCAGTACTTC.

The chain combines TRBV7-9 with TRBJ2-5; 8 nucleotides agree with TRBD2. Germline V CDR1 and CDR2: SEHNR, FQNEAQ (reference sequence). J was trimmed by 0 bases and V by 2 bases; bases with no gene match: 8. CDR3 length: 17 residues. This CDR3 reads CASSLIASGGHQETQYF. CDR3 nucleotide sequence: TGTGCCAGCAGCTTAATCGCCTCGGGGGGGCACCAAGAGACCCAGTACTTC.

CDR3 DNA: TGTGCCAGCAGCGTAAGCGGGGGGGCCGACGGGGAGCTGTTTTTT. It specifies CASSVSGGADGELFF. The chain employs TRBV9 and TRBJ2-2; 10 nucleotides match TRBD2. CDR1 and CDR2 from the germline V gene are SGDLS and YYNGEE. This CDR3 region has 15 residues. Unmatched junction bases numbered 4, after V lost 1 base and J lost 7 bases. Complete variable domain (other parts from reference TRBV9 and TRBJ2-2): DSGVTQTPKHLITATGQRVTLRCSPRSGDLSVYWYQQSLDQGLQFLIQYYNGEERAKGNILERFSAQQFPDLHSELNLSSLELGDSALYFCASSVSGGADGELFFGEGSRLTVL.

The chain joins TRBV14 to TRBJ1-1, with D perhaps TRBD1 (6 bases). V was cut by 0 bases and J by 4 bases, with 15 bases left in between. Germline V gene lookup returns CDR1 SGHDN and CDR2 FVKESK. CDR3 size: 16 residues. This CDR3 is CASSQDLPGAGTEAFF. Here the CDR3 DNA reads TGTGCCAGCAGCCAAGATCTCCCAGGGGCTGGCACTGAAGCTTTCTTT.

The chain uses TRBV19 and TRBJ1-5; 7 bases are shared with TRBD1. The CDR3 has 14 amino acids. With V trimmed by 9 bases and J by 0 bases, 5 bases remained unmatched. CDR1 and CDR2 (germline): LNHDA, SQIVND (reference sequence). CDR3 nucleotide sequence: TGTGCCAGAGACAGGGATCATAGCAATCAGCCCCAGCATTTT. This translates into CARDRDHSNQPQHF.

V and J are TRBV7-9 and TRBJ2-3; 12 positions agree with TRBD2. The CDR3 covers 14 residues. J gave up 10 bases and V 5 bases, and 7 bases lay outside the gene matches. CDR1 is SEHNR, CDR2 FQNEAQ, per germline (reference sequence). This CDR3 reads CASSVGTSGRSQYF. The CDR3 DNA reads TGTGCCAGCAGCGTAGGGACTAGCGGGCGGTCGCAGTATTTT.

This chain links TRBV14 with TRBJ1-2, with TRBD1 matching over 9 bases. The CDR3 is 15 residues long. V lost 4 bases to trimming and J lost 4 bases; unmatched junction nucleotides: 7. The germline gives CDR1 SGHDN, CDR2 FVKESK. This chain's CDR3 is CASSRLTGGVYGYTF. The CDR3 DNA sequence: TGTGCCAGCAGCCGACTCACAGGGGGCGTCTATGGCTACACCTTC.

This clone appeared a few times. This rearrangement joins TRBV11-3 to TRBJ2-3, with 11 bases identical to TRBD2. The CDR3 is 20 residues long. The V and J ends lost 1 base and 2 bases, in that order; junction bases with no gene match: 14. Germline V lookup: CDR1 SGHNT, CDR2 YENEEA. The CDR3 loop reads CASSLVFLAGGPMITDTQYF. The CDR3 region has the DNA TGTGCCAGCAGCTTAGTTTTCCTAGCGGGGGGCCCTATGATCACAGATACGCAGTATTTT.

The chain has TRBV7-9 and TRBJ2-2, with 12 bases matching TRBD2. The V segment lost 6 bases and the J segment 4 bases; nucleotides outside the gene matches: 12. This CDR3 has 18 amino acids. Germline V gives CDR1 SEHNR, CDR2 FQNEAQ (reference sequence). CDR3 nucleotide sequence: TGTGCCAGCAGTTTGCTTTGGACTAGCGGGGTTCCCACCGGGGAGCTGTTTTTT. This codes for CASSLLWTSGVPTGELFF. The full variable domain, rest sourced from reference TRBV7-9 and TRBJ2-2, is DTGVSQNPRHKITKRGQNVTFRCDPISEHNRLYWYRQTLGQGPEFLTYFQNEAQLEKSRLLSDRFSAERPKGSFSTLEIQRTEQGDSAMYLCASSLLWTSGVPTGELFFGEGSRLTVL.